What follows are 23 T cell receptor beta chains derived from one specimen sequenced in a study of cytomegalovirus exposure and HLA in healthy donors. Primers: 60 Vbeta forward and 13 Jbeta reverse. Assay used: immunoSEQ multiplex PCR; TCRdb lists only in-frame clones, some missing. This sample has around 99,000 clones; over 75% occur once, and the top ten carry about 3.5%. The sample consisted of PBMCs. These receptor sequences come from a man aged 40-50 years in good health and CMV-seronegative.

The V gene is TRBV10-2, the J gene TRBJ1-1; the match to TRBD1 covers 9 bases. The CDR3 covers 16 residues. CDR1 is WSHSY, CDR2 SAAADI, per germline. J was trimmed by 1 base and V by 8 bases; bases with no gene match: 11. The CDR3 sequence is CASRDRALAWNTEAFF. As DNA, the CDR3 is TGCGCCAGCCGGGACAGGGCTTTGGCTTGGAACACTGAAGCTTTCTTT.

The V call is TRBV5-1, the J call TRBJ1-3, with no clear D. Between the trimmed V and J ends, which lost 2 bases and 0 bases, there was a span of 12 bases. Germline-derived CDR1 and CDR2 are SGHRS and YFSETQ. The CDR3 runs 16 residues. CDR3 nucleotide sequence: TGCGCCAGCAGCTTCCCCCGGGGTAGCTCTGGAAACACCATATATTTT. Translating it yields CASSFPRGSSGNTIYF.

This clone was counted a few times. The genes are TRBV6-6 and TRBJ2-2; 9 nucleotides match TRBD1. The CDR3 length is 14 residues. V was pared by 5 bases and J by 4 bases, with 2 bases of the junction left unmatched. The V gene's germline CDR1 is MNHNY and CDR2 SVGAGI (reference sequence). This chain's CDR3 is CASSRQGVTGELFF. CDR3 bases: TGTGCCAGCAGTAGACAGGGGGTCACCGGGGAGCTGTTTTTT.

The genes are TRBV28 and TRBJ2-3, with TRBD2 identical over 9 bases. Germline trimming cut 7 bases from V and 5 bases from J; bases unmatched to any gene: 13. The CDR3 length is 16 residues. The V gene's germline CDR1 is MDHEN and CDR2 SYDVKM. The CDR3 DNA reads TGTGCCAGCACCTCCCCTGAGCGGGGGGTTGTAGATACGCAGTATTTT. This codes for CASTSPERGVVDTQYF.

The rearrangement links TRBV30 to TRBJ1-6; TRBD1 matches 8 bases. Germline V gene data show CDR1 as GTSNPN and CDR2 as SVGIG (reference sequence). With V trimmed by 3 bases and J by 5 bases, 9 bases remained unmatched. CDR3 length equals 16 residues. The CDR3, as DNA: TGTGCCTGGAGAGTCTCAGGGGGCAGCCATAATTCACCCCTCCACTTT. Its translation: CAWRVSGGSHNSPLHF.

The rearrangement joins TRBV5-6 to TRBJ2-3; D is possibly TRBD1 (6 bases). V shed 4 bases and J shed 2 bases, with 11 bases lying between them. The CDR3 totals 14 residues. Germline CDR1 SGHDT, CDR2 YYEEEE. CDR3 sequence (DNA): TGTGCCAGCAGCCGACAGGTGGTCACAGATACGCAGTATTTT. This translates into CASSRQVVTDTQYF.

The rearrangement uses TRBV4-1 and TRBJ1-3; TRBD1 agrees at 8 bases. Germline values: CDR1 MGHRA, CDR2 YSYEKL. This CDR3 has 15 amino acids. J lost 6 bases, V lost 0 bases, and 4 bases had no gene match. As DNA, the CDR3 is TGCGCCAGCAGCCAAGAGGACAGGGTGACAAACACCATATATTTT. Encoded protein: CASSQEDRVTNTIYF.

The chain recombines TRBV5-6 with TRBJ2-5; D call uncertain. This CDR3 spans 16 amino acids. The V end lost 0 bases, the J end lost 4 bases, and 16 bases lay between the germline ends. Germline loops: CDR1 SGHDT, CDR2 YYEEEE. As DNA, the CDR3 is TGTGCCAGCAGCTTGGCCCCCAGCGCCCGAGGAGAGACCCAGTACTTC. Translation gives CASSLAPSARGETQYF.

This clone has a single count. The chain has TRBV10-3 and TRBJ1-6; D ambiguous. V lost 0 bases and J 7 bases, leaving 10 bases between the germline ends. The germline CDR1 and CDR2 sequences are ENHRY and SYGVKD. The CDR3 spans 15 residues. Written as DNA, the CDR3 is TGTGCCATCAGTGAGTCCGCAGGCAAGAATTCACCCCTCCACTTT. It translates to CAISESAGKNSPLHF.

The chain recombines TRBV10-3 with TRBJ2-2; TRBD2 aligns across 7 bases. The CDR3 runs to 16 residues. The germline gives CDR1 ENHRY, CDR2 SYGVKD. V was pared by 7 bases and J by 1 base, with 9 bases of the junction left unmatched. The CDR3 region has the DNA TGTGCCATCAAGGGATGGGGAGGGGAGAACACCGGGGAGCTGTTTTTT. The encoded protein is CAIKGWGGENTGELFF.

V usage is TRBV19 and J usage is TRBJ2-1; maybe TRBD1 (6 bases). The CDR3 is made up of 14 amino acids. Germline V CDR1 and CDR2: LNHDA, SQIVND (reference sequence). The germline V and J ends were trimmed by 5 bases and 4 bases, with 12 bases remaining between them. CDR3 nucleotides: TGTGCCAGTAGTGTGGGGGCCTCTTACAATGAGCAGTTCTTC. As protein: CASSVGASYNEQFF.

V usage is TRBV4-1 and J usage is TRBJ1-2, with D uncertain. There are 15 residues in the CDR3. Germline V gene lookup returns CDR1 MGHRA and CDR2 YSYEKL. Trimming removed 0 bases at V and 2 bases at J, with 10 bases between. Written as DNA, the CDR3 is TGCGCCAGCAGCCAAGAAAAAGGAGTAAACTATGGCTACACCTTC. Its protein product is CASSQEKGVNYGYTF.

The chain combines TRBV6-4 with TRBJ1-5; TRBD1 might be the D (5 bases). Germline lookup yields CDR1 MRHNA and CDR2 SNTAGT. CDR3 length: 13 amino acids. V was clipped by 6 bases and J by 7 bases, with 13 bases between them. CDR3 loop: CASSRDSDQPQHF. CDR3 in DNA: TGTGCCAGCAGCCGGGACTCAGACCAGCCCCAGCATTTT.

CDR3 loop: CSVGTGGNQPQHF. The CDR3 nucleotides are TGCAGCGTTGGAACAGGGGGAAATCAGCCCCAGCATTTT. The chain carries TRBV29-1 and TRBJ1-5, with 8 bases fitting TRBD1. From germline, CDR1 is SQVTM and CDR2 ANQGSEA. The CDR3 is made up of 13 amino acids. The V and J ends lost 4 bases and 4 bases, in that order; junction bases with no gene match: 3.

The chain recombines TRBV5-1 with TRBJ2-7, with D perhaps TRBD1 (6 bases). CDR1 SGHRS and CDR2 YFSETQ come from the germline V gene. V was shortened by 6 bases and J by 4 bases, with 14 bases between the two germline ends. The CDR3 has 13 residues. The CDR3 here is CASNPGHNYEQYF. DNA for the CDR3: TGCGCCAGCAACCCGGGACACAATTACGAGCAGTACTTC.

A few counts support this clone. The rearrangement uses TRBV10-3 and TRBJ1-2; TRBD1 aligns across 11 bases. Looked up from germline, CDR1 is ENHRY and CDR2 is SYGVKD. The CDR3 loop spans 15 amino acids. Trimming took 3 bases from V and 2 from J; bases not matched to a gene: 2. The CDR3 protein is CAISEGQGANYGYTF. CDR3 nucleotide sequence: TGTGCCATCAGTGAAGGACAGGGGGCGAACTATGGCTACACCTTC.

The chain joins TRBV19 to TRBJ2-1; 7 positions agree with TRBD1. CDR1 and CDR2 (germline): LNHDA, SQIVND (reference sequence). V lost 6 bases and J lost 3; bases outside the gene matches: 11. The CDR3 loop spans 16 amino acids. This CDR3 is CASRNPLGQYYNEQFF. CDR3 nucleotide sequence: TGTGCCAGTAGAAACCCCTTGGGACAGTACTACAATGAGCAGTTCTTC.

The rearrangement uses TRBV28 and TRBJ2-3, with D possibly TRBD2 on 6 matching bases. CDR3 length: 15 residues. Between the trimmed V and J ends, which lost 5 bases and 0 bases, there was a span of 12 bases. Per germline, CDR1 MDHEN and CDR2 SYDVKM. The CDR3 here is CASSTPGTSTDTQYF. CDR3 DNA: TGTGCCAGCAGTACTCCCGGGACTAGCACAGATACGCAGTATTTT.

V is TRBV6-1 and J is TRBJ1-1; perhaps TRBD1 as D (6 bases). V was shortened by 7 bases and J by 3 bases, with 12 bases between the two germline ends. The V gene's germline CDR1 is MNHNS and CDR2 SASEGT. This CDR3 region has 13 residues. The CDR3 DNA sequence: TGTGCCAGCAAGGAGGGGGGGTACACTGAAGCTTTCTTT. Its translation: CASKEGGYTEAFF.

The chain recombines TRBV30 with TRBJ2-2; tentative D call: TRBD2 (5 bases). Trimming removed 4 bases at V and 4 bases at J, with 7 bases between. Germline V gene sequence: CDR1 GTSNPN, CDR2 SVGIG (reference sequence). This CDR3 contains 12 residues. This CDR3 reads CAWTEGTGELFF. The CDR3 DNA follows: TGTGCCTGGACTGAGGGCACCGGGGAGCTGTTTTTT.

The V and J genes are TRBV29-1 and TRBJ2-1; 13 bases fit TRBD2. This CDR3 has 16 amino acids. The germline CDR1 and CDR2 sequences are SQVTM and ANQGSEA. After removal of 7 bases from V and 6 bases from J, the junction contained 12 bases not matched to a gene. DNA of the CDR3: TGCAGCGCCGTGGGGACACTAGCGGGGGGGTTCAATGAGCAGTTCTTC. Translating it yields CSAVGTLAGGFNEQFF.

V and J are TRBV4-1 and TRBJ2-7; D is possibly TRBD2 (5 bases). The CDR3 covers 15 residues. Germline V gene sequence: CDR1 MGHRA, CDR2 YSYEKL. V was cut by 0 bases and J by 2 bases, with 11 bases left in between. CDR3 nucleotides: TGCGCCAGCAGCCAAGATACCGGGATCCCCTACGAGCAGTACTTC. As protein: CASSQDTGIPYEQYF.

The chain uses TRBV7-9 and TRBJ2-1, with 13 bases fitting TRBD2. The CDR3 sequence is 17 residues long. V shed 5 bases and J 8 bases; nucleotides not matched to a gene: 12. Germline CDR1 SEHNR, CDR2 FQNEAQ (reference sequence). The CDR3 here is CASSRRTSGGLGDEQFF. CDR3 sequence (DNA): TGTGCCAGCAGCCGAAGGACTAGCGGGGGCCTAGGAGATGAGCAGTTCTTC.